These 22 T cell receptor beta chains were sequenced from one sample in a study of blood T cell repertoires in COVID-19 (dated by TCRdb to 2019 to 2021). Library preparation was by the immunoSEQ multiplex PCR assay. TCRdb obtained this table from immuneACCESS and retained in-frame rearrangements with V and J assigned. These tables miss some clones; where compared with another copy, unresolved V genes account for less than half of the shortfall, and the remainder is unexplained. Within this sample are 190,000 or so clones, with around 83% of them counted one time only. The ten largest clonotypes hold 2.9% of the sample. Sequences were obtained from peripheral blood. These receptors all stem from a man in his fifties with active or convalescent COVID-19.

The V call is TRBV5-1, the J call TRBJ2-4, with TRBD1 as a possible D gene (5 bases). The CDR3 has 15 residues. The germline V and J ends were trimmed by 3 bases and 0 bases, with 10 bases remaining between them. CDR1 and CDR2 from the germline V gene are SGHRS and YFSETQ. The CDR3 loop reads CASSSDRLAKNIQYF. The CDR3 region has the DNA TGCGCCAGCAGCTCTGACAGACTAGCCAAAAACATTCAGTACTTC.

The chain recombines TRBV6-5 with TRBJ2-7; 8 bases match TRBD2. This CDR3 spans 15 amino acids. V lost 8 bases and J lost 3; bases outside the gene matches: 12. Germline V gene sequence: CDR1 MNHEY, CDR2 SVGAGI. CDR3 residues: CASSISGGKFYEQYF. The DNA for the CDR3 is TGTGCCAGCTCAATATCGGGGGGGAAGTTCTACGAGCAGTACTTC.

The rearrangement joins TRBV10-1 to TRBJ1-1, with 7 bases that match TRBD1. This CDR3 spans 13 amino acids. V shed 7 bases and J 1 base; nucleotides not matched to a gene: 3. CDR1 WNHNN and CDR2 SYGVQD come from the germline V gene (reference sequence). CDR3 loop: CASNPGGNTEAFF. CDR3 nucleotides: TGCGCCAGCAACCCAGGGGGGAACACTGAAGCTTTCTTT.

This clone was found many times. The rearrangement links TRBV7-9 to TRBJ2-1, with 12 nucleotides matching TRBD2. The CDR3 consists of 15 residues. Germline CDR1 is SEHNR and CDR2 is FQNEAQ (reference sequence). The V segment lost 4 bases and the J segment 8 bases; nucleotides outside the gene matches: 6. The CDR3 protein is CASSSSGGVDDEQFF. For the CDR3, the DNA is TGTGCCAGCAGCTCTAGCGGGGGGGTCGACGATGAGCAGTTCTTC.

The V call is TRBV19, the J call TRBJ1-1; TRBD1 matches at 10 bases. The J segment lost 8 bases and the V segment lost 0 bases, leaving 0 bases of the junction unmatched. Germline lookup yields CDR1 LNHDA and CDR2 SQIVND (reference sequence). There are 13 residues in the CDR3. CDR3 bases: TGTGCCAGTAGTATAGAGACAGGGGGCGAAGCTTTCTTT. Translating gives CASSIETGGEAFF.

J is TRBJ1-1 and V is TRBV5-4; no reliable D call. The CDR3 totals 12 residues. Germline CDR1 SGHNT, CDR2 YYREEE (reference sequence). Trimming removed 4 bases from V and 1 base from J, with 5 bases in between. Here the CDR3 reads CASSPKNTEAFF. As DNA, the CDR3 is TGTGCCAGCAGCCCCAAGAACACTGAAGCTTTCTTT.

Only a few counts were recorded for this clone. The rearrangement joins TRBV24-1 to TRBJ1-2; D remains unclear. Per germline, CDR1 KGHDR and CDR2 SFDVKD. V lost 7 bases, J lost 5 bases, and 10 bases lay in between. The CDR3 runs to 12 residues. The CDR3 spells CATRGRGYGYTF. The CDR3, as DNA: TGTGCCACCAGAGGACGGGGATATGGCTACACCTTC.

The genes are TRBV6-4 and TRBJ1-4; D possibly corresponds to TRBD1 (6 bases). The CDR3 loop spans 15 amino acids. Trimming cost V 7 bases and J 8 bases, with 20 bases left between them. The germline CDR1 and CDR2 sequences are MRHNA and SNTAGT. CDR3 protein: CASISPQGNGEKLFF. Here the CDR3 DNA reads TGTGCCAGCATCAGTCCACAGGGCAACGGGGAAAAACTGTTTTTT.

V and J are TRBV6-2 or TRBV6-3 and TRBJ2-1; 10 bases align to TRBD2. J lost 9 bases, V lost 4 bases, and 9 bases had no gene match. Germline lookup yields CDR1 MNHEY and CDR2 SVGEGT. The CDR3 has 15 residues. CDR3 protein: CASSSRASGGGEQFF. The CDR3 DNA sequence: TGTGCCAGCAGTTCAAGGGCTAGCGGGGGCGGTGAGCAGTTCTTC.

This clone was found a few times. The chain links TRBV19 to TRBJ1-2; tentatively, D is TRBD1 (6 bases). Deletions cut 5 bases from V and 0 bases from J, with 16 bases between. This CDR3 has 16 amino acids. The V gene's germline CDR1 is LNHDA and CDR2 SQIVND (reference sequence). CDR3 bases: TGTGCCAGTAGTGTTGGAACAGGGTTAGCTAACTATGGCTACACCTTC. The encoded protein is CASSVGTGLANYGYTF. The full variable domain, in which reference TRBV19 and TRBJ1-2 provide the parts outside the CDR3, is DGGITQSPKYLFRKEGQNVTLSCEQNLNHDAMYWYRQDPGQGLRLIYYSQIVNDFQKGDIAEGYSVSREKKESFPLTVTSAQKNPTAFYLCASSVGTGLANYGYTFGSGTRLTVV.

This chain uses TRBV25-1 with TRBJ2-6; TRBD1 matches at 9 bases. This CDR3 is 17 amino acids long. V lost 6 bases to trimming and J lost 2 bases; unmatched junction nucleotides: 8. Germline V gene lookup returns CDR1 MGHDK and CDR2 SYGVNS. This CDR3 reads CASRKGQGLAGANVLTF. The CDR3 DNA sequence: TGTGCCAGCAGGAAGGGACAGGGTCTTGCTGGGGCCAACGTCCTGACTTTC.

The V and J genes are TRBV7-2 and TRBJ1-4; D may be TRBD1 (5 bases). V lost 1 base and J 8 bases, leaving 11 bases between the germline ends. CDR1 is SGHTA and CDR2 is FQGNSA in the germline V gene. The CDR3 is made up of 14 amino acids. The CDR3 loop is CASSLGARGEKLFF. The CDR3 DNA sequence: TGTGCCAGCAGCTTAGGGGCTCGGGGGGAAAAACTGTTTTTT.

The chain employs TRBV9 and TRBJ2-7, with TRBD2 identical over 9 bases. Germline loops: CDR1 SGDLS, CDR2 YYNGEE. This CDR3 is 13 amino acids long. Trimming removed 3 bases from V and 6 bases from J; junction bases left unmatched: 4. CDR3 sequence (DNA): TGTGCCAGCAGCGCGGCGACTAGCGGCGAGCAGTACTTC. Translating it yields CASSAATSGEQYF.

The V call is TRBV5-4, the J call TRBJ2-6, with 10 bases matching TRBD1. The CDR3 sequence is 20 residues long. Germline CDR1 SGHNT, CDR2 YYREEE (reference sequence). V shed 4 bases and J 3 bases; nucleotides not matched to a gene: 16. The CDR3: CASSPPGLTGGAGGANVLTF. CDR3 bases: TGTGCCAGCAGCCCGCCAGGTTTGACAGGGGGCGCAGGTGGGGCCAACGTCCTGACTTTC.

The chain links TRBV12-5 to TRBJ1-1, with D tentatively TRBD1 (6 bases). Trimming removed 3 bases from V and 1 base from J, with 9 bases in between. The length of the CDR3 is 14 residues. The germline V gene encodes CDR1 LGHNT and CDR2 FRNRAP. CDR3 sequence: CASGFLGANTEAFF. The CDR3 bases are TGTGCTAGTGGTTTCCTGGGGGCGAACACTGAAGCTTTCTTT.

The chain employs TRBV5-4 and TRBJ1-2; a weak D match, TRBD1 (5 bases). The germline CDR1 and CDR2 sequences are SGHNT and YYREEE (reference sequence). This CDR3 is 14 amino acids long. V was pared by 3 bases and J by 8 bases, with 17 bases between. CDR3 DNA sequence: TGTGCCAGCAGCTCGGACAAGGAGATAGGAGGCTACACCTTC. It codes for CASSSDKEIGGYTF.

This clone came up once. CDR3 loop: CASSFDRGLYGYTF. The DNA of the CDR3 is TGTGCCAGCAGCTTCGACAGGGGGCTGTATGGCTACACCTTC. The chain joins TRBV7-9 to TRBJ1-2, with 10 nucleotides matching TRBD1. Per the germline V gene, CDR1 is SEHNR and CDR2 is FQNEAQ (reference sequence). CDR3 size: 14 residues. V lost 3 bases to trimming and J lost 5 bases; unmatched junction nucleotides: 3.

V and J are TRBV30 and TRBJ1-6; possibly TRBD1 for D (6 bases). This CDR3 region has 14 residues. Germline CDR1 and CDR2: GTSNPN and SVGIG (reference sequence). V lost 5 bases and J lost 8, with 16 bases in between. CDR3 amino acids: CAWGFTGPYSPLHF. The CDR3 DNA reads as TGTGCCTGGGGATTTACAGGGCCTTATTCACCCCTCCACTTT.

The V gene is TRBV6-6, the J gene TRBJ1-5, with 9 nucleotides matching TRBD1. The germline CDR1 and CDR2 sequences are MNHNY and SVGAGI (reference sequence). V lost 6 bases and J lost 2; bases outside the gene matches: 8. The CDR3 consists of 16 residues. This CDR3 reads CASRRTGVGRNQPQHF. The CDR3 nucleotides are TGTGCCAGCAGGCGGACAGGGGTAGGTCGCAATCAGCCCCAGCATTTT.

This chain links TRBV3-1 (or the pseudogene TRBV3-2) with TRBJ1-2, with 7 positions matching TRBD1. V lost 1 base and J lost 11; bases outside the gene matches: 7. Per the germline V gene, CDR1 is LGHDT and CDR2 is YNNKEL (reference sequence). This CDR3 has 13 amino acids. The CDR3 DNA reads TGTGCCAGCAGCCAAGTGGCAGGGGGAGAGTACACCTTC. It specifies CASSQVAGGEYTF.

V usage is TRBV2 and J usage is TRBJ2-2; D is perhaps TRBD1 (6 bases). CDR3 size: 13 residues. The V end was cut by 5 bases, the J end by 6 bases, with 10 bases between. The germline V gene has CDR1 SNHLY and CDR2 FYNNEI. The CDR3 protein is CASSNTGPGELFF. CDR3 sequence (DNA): TGTGCCAGCAGTAATACAGGGCCCGGGGAGCTGTTTTTT.

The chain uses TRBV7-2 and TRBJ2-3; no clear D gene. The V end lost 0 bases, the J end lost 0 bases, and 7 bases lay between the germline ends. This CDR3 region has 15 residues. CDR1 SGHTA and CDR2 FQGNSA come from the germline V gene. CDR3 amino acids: CASSLATSSTDTQYF. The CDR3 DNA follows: TGTGCCAGCAGCTTAGCGACAAGCAGCACAGATACGCAGTATTTT. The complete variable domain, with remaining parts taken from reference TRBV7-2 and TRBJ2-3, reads GAGVSQSPSNKVTEKGKDVELRCDPISGHTALYWYRQSLGQGLEFLIYFQGNSAPDKSGLPSDRFSAERTGGSVSTLTIQRTQQEDSAVYLCASSLATSSTDTQYFGPGTRLTVL.